This T cell receptor beta chain came from a study of CD8+ T cells in alopecia areata. Findings and limits, study-wide: In scalp samples, resident alphabeta T cells of normal skin are also sequenced.

Losses at the gene ends were 5 bases for V and 5 bases for J; bases not matched to a gene: 5. The CDR3 sequence is 13 residues long. Germline CDR1 and CDR2: MNHEY and SMNVEV (reference sequence). As to this clone: Its antigen is still unknown. This CDR3 is also generated by other DNA sequences in the sample.

Extracted RNA was reverse transcribed into cDNA, the sequencing template. Assay used: immunoSEQ multiplex PCR; TCRdb lists only in-frame clones, some missing. The data show under 250,000 clones, about 56% seen once. The receptor was isolated from a human donor in good health. Input material: CD8+ T cells sorted from blood. The chain is built from TRBV27 and TRBJ1-2; 7 nucleotides agree with TRBD1. CDR3 coding DNA: TGTGCCAGCAGTCCTCGGACAGGATATGGCTACACCTTC. Translated, it gives CASSPRTGYGYTF.